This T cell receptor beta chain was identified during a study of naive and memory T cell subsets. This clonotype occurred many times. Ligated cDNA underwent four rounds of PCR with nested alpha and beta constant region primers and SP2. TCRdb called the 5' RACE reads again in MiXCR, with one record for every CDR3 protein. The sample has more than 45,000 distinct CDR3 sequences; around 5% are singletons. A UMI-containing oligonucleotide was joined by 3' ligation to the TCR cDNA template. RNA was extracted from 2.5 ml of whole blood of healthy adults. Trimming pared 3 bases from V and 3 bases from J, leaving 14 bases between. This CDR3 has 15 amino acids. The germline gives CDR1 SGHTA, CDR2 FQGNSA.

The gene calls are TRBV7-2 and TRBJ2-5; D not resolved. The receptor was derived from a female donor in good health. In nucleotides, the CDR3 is TGTGCCAGCAGCTTCCGACCCCCCGAGAAAGAGACCCAGTACTTC. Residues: CASSFRPPEKETQYF.